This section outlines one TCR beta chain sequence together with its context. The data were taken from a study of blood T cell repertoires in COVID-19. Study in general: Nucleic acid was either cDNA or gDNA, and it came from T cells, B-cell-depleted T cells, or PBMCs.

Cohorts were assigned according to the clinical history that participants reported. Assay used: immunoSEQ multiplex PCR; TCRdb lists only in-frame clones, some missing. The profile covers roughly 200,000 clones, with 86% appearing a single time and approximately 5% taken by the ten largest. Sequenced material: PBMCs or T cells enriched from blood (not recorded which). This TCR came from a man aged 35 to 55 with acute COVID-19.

CDR3 region: CATSRDQGREQYF. The CDR3 bases are TGTGCCACCAGCAGAGATCAGGGGCGCGAGCAGTACTTC. The gene calls are TRBV15 and TRBJ2-7; maybe TRBD1 (6 bases). Trimming stripped 0 bases from V and 6 bases from J, with 9 bases between. Germline-derived CDR1 and CDR2 are LNHNV and YYDKDF (reference sequence). This CDR3 comprises 13 residues.